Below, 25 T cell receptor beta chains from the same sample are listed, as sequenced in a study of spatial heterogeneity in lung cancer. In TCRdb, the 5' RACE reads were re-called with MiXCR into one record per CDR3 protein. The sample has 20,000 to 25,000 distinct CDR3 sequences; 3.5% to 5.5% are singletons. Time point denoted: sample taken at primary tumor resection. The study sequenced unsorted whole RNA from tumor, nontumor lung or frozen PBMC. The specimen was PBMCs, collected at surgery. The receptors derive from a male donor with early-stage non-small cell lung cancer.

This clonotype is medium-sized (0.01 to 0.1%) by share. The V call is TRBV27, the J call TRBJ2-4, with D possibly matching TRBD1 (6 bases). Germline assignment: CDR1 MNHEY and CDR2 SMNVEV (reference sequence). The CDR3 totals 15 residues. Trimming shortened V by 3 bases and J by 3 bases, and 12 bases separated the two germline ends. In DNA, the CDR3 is TGTGCCAGCAGTTTTTACAGGGTTGGCAAAAACATTCAGTACTTC. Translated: CASSFYRVGKNIQYF.

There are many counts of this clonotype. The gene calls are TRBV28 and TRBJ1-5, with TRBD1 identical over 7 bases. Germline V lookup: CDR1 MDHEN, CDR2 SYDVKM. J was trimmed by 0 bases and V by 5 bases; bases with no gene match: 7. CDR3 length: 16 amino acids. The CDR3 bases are TGTGCCAGCAGTCGGACAGGACTTTATAGCAATCAGCCCCAGCATTTT. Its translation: CASSRTGLYSNQPQHF.

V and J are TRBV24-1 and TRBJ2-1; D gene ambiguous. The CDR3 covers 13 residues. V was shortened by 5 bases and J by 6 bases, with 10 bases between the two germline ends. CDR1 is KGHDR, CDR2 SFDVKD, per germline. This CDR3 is CATSAATLNEQFF. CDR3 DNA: TGTGCCACCAGTGCGGCGACCCTCAATGAGCAGTTCTTC.

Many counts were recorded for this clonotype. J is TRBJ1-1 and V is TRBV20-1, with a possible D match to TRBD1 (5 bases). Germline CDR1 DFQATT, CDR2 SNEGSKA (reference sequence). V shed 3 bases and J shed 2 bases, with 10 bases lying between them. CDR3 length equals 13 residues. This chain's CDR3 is CSASVGANTEAFF. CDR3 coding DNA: TGCAGTGCTAGTGTAGGGGCCAACACTGAAGCTTTCTTT.

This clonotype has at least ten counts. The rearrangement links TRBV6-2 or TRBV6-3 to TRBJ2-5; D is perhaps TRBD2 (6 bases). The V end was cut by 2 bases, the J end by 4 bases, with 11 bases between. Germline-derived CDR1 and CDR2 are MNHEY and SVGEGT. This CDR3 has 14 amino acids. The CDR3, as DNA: TGTGCCAGCAGTTACGGGGGACTTCCAGAGACCCAGTACTTC. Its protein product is CASSYGGLPETQYF.

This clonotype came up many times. CDR3 coding DNA: TGCGCCAGCCGGACAGGGCCGGAGAACTACGAGCAGTACTTC. Translating gives CASRTGPENYEQYF. The chain links TRBV5-1 to TRBJ2-7; 8 bases map to TRBD1. Trimming removed 7 bases from V and 3 bases from J; junction bases left unmatched: 9. The CDR3 loop spans 14 amino acids. From germline, CDR1 is SGHRS and CDR2 YFSETQ.

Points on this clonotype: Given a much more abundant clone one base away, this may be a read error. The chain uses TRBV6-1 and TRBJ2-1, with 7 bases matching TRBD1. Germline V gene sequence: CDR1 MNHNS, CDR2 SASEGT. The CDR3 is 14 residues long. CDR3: CARSEGASLNEQFF. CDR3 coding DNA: TGTGCCAGGAGTGAGGGGGCTAGTCTCAATGAGCAGTTCTTC.

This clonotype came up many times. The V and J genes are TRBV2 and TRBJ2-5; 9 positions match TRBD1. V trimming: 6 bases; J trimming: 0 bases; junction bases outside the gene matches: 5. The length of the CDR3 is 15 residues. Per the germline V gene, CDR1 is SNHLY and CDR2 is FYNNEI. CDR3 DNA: TGTGCCAGCAGCCAAGGACAGGGGCACCAAGAGACCCAGTACTTC. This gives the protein CASSQGQGHQETQYF.

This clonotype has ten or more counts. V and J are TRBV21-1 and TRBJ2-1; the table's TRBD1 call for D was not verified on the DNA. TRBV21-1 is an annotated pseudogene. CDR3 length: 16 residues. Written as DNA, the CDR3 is TGTGCCAGCAGTAGTGGGGGGAGAAGCTCCTACAATGAGCAGTTCTTC. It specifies CASSSGGRSSYNEQFF.

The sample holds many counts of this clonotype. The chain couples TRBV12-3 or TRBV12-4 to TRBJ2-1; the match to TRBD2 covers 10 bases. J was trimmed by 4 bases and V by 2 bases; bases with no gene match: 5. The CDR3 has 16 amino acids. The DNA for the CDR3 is TGTGCCAGCAGTTTAAGGGCTAGCGGGAGTTACAATGAGCAGTTCTTC. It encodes CASSLRASGSYNEQFF.

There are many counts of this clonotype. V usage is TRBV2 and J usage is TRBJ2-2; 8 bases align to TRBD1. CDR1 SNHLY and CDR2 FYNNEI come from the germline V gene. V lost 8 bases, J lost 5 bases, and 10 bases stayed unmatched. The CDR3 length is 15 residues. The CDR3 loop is CASGSGGAGTGELFF. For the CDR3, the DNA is TGTGCCAGCGGTTCAGGGGGCGCCGGAACCGGGGAGCTGTTTTTT.

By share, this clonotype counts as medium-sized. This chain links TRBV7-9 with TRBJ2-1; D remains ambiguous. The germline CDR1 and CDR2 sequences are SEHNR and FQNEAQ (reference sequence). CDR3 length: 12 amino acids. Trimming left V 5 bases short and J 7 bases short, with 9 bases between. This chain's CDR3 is CASSRSQNEQFF. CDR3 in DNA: TGTGCCAGCAGCCGTTCTCAGAATGAGCAGTTCTTC.

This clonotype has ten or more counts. The CDR3 DNA sequence: TGCAGTGCCAAAGATTGGAACAGGGGAGCCGGGGAGCTGTTTTTT. This codes for CSAKDWNRGAGELFF. The chain has TRBV20-1 and TRBJ2-2; 7 bases are shared with TRBD1. The germline CDR1 and CDR2 sequences are DFQATT and SNEGSKA (reference sequence). This CDR3 has 15 amino acids. With 6 bases clipped from V and 6 bases from J, the junction kept 13 bases outside the gene matches.

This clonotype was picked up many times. This CDR3 is CASSSIRASATGELFF. The CDR3 region has the DNA TGTGCCAGCAGCTCCATAAGGGCTAGCGCAACCGGGGAGCTGTTTTTT. The chain has TRBV7-2 and TRBJ2-2; D may be TRBD2 (6 bases). Trimming took off 4 bases at V and 5 bases at J, with 17 bases between the two ends. There are 16 residues in the CDR3. Germline V gene sequence: CDR1 SGHTA, CDR2 FQGNSA.

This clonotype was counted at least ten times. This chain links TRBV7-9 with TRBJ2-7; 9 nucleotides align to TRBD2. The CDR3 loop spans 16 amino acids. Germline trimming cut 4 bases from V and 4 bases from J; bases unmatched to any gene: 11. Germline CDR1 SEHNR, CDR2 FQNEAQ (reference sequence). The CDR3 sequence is CASSSLASGEEYEQYF. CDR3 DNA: TGTGCCAGCAGCTCCCTCGCTAGCGGGGAAGAATACGAGCAGTACTTC.

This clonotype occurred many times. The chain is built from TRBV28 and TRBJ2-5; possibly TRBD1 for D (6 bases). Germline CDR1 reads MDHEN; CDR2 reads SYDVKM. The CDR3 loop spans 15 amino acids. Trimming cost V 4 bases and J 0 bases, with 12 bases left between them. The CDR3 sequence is CASSSRDTHQETQYF. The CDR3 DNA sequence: TGTGCCAGCAGTTCCCGGGACACCCACCAAGAGACCCAGTACTTC.

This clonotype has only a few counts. The CDR3 nucleotides are TGCGCCAGCAGCTTGGTTTCAGATCAAGAGACCCAGTACTTC. Residues: CASSLVSDQETQYF. The rearrangement links TRBV5-1 to TRBJ2-5; no clear D gene. Trimming pared 0 bases from V and 2 bases from J, leaving 8 bases between. This CDR3 is built from 14 residues. Germline V CDR1 and CDR2: SGHRS, YFSETQ. Variable domain in full (rest from reference TRBV5-1 and TRBJ2-5): KAGVTQTPRYLIKTRGQQVTLSCSPISGHRSVSWYQQTPGQGLQFLFEYFSETQRNKGNFPGRFSGRQFSNSRSEMNVSTLELGDSALYLCASSLVSDQETQYFGPGTRLLVL.

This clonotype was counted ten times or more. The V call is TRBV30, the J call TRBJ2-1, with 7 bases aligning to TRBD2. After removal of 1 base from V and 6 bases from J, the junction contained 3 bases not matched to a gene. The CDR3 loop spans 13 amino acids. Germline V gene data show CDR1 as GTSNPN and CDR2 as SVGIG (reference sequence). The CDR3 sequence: CAWSGASGNEQFF. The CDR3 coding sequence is TGTGCCTGGAGTGGAGCTAGCGGCAATGAGCAGTTCTTC.

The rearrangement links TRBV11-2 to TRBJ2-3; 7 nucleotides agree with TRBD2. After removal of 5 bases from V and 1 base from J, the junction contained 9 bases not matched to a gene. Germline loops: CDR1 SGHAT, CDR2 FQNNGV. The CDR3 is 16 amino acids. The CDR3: CASSLGPGGGTDTQYF. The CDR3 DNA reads TGTGCCAGCAGCCTGGGCCCTGGGGGGGGCACAGATACGCAGTATTTT.

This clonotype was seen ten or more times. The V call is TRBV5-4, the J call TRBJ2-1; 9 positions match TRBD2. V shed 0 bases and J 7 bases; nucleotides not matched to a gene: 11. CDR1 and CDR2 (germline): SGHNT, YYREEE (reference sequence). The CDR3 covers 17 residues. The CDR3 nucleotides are TGTGCCAGCAGCTTGGAAGGGCCTAGCGGGAAAGGAAATGAGCAGTTCTTC. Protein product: CASSLEGPSGKGNEQFF.

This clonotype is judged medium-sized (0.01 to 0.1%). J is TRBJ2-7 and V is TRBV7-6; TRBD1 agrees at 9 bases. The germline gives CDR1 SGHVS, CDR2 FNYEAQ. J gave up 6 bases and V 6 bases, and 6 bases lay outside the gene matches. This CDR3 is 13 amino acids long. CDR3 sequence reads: CASRGTGGSEQYF. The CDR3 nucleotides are TGTGCCAGCAGGGGAACAGGGGGCAGCGAGCAGTACTTC.

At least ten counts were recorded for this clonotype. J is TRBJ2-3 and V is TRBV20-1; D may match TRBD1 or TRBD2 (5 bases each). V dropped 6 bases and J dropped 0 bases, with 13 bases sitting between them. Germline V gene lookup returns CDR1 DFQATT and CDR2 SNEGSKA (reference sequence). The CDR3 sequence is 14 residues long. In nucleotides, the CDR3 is TGCAGTGCCCGACGGGACCAGAGCACAGATACGCAGTATTTT. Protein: CSARRDQSTDTQYF.

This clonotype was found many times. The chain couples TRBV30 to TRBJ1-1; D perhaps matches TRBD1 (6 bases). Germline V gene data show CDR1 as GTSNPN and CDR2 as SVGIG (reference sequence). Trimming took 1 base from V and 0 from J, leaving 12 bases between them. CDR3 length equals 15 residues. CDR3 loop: CAWSGGAGVNTEAFF. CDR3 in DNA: TGTGCCTGGAGTGGAGGTGCAGGGGTGAACACTGAAGCTTTCTTT.

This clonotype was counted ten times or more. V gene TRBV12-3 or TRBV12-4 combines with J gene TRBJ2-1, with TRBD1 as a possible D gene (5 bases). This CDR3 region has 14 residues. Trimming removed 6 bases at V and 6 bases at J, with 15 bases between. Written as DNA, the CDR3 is TGTGCCAGCAGCCCGCGTCAGGGCCCCAATGAGCAGTTCTTC. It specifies CASSPRQGPNEQFF.

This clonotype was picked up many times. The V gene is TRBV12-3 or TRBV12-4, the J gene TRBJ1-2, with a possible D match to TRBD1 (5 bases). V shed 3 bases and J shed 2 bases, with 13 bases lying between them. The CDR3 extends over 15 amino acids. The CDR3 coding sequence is TGTGCCAGCAGTTTCTTAACGGGACGGAACTATGGCTACACCTTC. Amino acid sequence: CASSFLTGRNYGYTF.